This is a list of T cell receptor beta chains from one sample in a study of OX40 agonist ivuxolimab in advanced cancers. The data were produced by immunoSEQ multiplex PCR, yet TCRdb's version contains in-frame clones alone and is incomplete. Seen here are about 84,000 clones, around 90% observed once, and the top ten hold 0.4% to 0.55%. Source: CD4+ or CD8+ T cells sorted from blood, taken in a trial of the OX40 agonist ivuxolimab. These receptors all stem from an adult with an advanced solid tumor such as melanoma, head and neck, liver or kidney cancer. Each CDR3 is given with its conserved first and last residue.

v_gene,CDR3aa
TRBV7-2,CASSLGLAGYNEQFF
TRBV9,CASSGTSGRGYEQYF
TRBV11-2,CASSHRTGAYEQYF
TRBV28,CASNGRWELFF
TRBV11-3,CASSSGTGGNTEAFF
TRBV10-3,CAIRQGANTGELFF
TRBV11-3,CASSPGGGAYEQYF
TRBV28,CASTTGGARDGGYTF
TRBV14,CASSPSLSSAKNIQYF
TRBV7-8,CASSPGRGTTGELFF
TRBV27,CASSLNRGNEKLFF
TRBV27,CASSLSTGTGTYNEQFF
TRBV6-1,CASSGQGAVATNEKLFF
TRBV27,CASSPAARGQGGYTF
TRBV5-4,CASSLVGREIETQYF
TRBV27,CASSLAWGPYNEQFF
TRBV6-5,CASSLAESYNEQFF
TRBV5-1,CASSPGQGTTYEQYF
TRBV6-1,CASRDREGKNSPLHF
TRBV18,CASSLPTDTQYF
TRBV5-5,CASSPGVGSYYGYTF
TRBV7-3,CASSPDFVSTEAFF
TRBV4-1,CASSQDSRAGTEAFF
TRBV5-4,CAGRGGLVGEQFF
TRBV28,CASSLGSANSPLHF
TRBV19,CATSSPGFEQFF
TRBV29-1,CSVAVETQYF
TRBV5-6,CASSLWHRQSSGANVLTF
TRBV2,CASTQGTSGRDTQYF
TRBV28,CASSRDSGSGNTIYF
TRBV6-5,CASSYGMSLEQYF
TRBV9,CASSVGQGVGTDTQYF
TRBV10-2,CASSADTRGRPQHF